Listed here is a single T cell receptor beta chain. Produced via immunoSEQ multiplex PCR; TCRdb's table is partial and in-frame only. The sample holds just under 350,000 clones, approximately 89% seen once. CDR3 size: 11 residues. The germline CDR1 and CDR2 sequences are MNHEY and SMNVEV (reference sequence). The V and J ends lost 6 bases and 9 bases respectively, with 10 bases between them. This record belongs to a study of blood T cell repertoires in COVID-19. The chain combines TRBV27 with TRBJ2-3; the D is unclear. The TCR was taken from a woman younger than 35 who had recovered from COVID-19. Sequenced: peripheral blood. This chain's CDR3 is CASRVFGTQYF. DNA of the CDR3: TGTGCCAGCAGGGTGTTCGGGACGCAGTATTTT.